This entry lists 25 T cell receptor beta chains sequenced from one sample in a study of blood T cell repertoires in COVID-19. Sequencing used immunoSEQ multiplex PCR; TCRdb keeps in-frame clones, though not all of them. This sample yields about 74,000 clones, of which roughly four fifths are seen a single time; over 30% belongs to the top ten. Specimen: peripheral blood. The receptors shown here come from a man between 70 and 80 years old with acute or convalescent COVID-19.

This chain connects TRBV5-1 to TRBJ1-1; the D is unclear. The germline V gene encodes CDR1 SGHRS and CDR2 YFSETQ. The germline V and J ends were trimmed by 3 bases and 0 bases, with 9 bases remaining between them. The length of the CDR3 is 14 residues. The CDR3 DNA is TGCGCCAGCAGCTCCGGTGCCATGAACACTGAAGCTTTCTTT. Protein product: CASSSGAMNTEAFF.

The chain carries TRBV6-2 or TRBV6-3 and TRBJ1-2, with TRBD1 as a possible D gene (5 bases). Trimming took off 5 bases at V and 2 bases at J, with 9 bases between the two ends. Germline CDR1 is MNHEY and CDR2 is SVGEGT. The CDR3 extends over 13 amino acids. CDR3 protein: CASSGAANYGYTF. Here the CDR3 DNA reads TGTGCCAGCAGTGGGGCCGCCAACTATGGCTACACCTTC.

This clone was counted a single time. The CDR3 loop reads CASSPGTGGWDTQYF. CDR3 DNA sequence: TGTGCCAGTAGCCCTGGGACAGGGGGTTGGGATACGCAGTATTTT. The genes are TRBV19 and TRBJ2-3; TRBD1 matches at 11 bases. The CDR3 spans 15 residues. Germline CDR1 LNHDA, CDR2 SQIVND (reference sequence). Trimming at V came to 6 bases and at J to 6 bases, leaving 8 bases not matched to a gene. Using reference TRBV19 and TRBJ2-3 for the parts outside the CDR3, the full variable domain is DGGITQSPKYLFRKEGQNVTLSCEQNLNHDAMYWYRQDPGQGLRLIYYSQIVNDFQKGDIAEGYSVSREKKESFPLTVTSAQKNPTAFYLCASSPGTGGWDTQYFGPGTRLTVL.

The gene calls are TRBV7-9 and TRBJ2-5, with 7 bases that match TRBD2. CDR3 length equals 14 residues. Germline V gene sequence: CDR1 SEHNR, CDR2 FQNEAQ (reference sequence). V trimming: 5 bases; J trimming: 2 bases; junction bases outside the gene matches: 5. The DNA for the CDR3 is TGTGCCAGCAGCCCAAGGGACTATCAAGAGACCCAGTACTTC. It specifies CASSPRDYQETQYF.

This chain connects TRBV2 to TRBJ1-5, with TRBD1 identical over 8 bases. Germline V gene data show CDR1 as SNHLY and CDR2 as FYNNEI. The CDR3 has 16 amino acids. V lost 4 bases, J lost 7 bases, and 12 bases stayed unmatched. The CDR3 spells CASSGPGQGAYQPQHF. The CDR3 DNA reads TGTGCCAGCAGTGGACCGGGGCAGGGGGCCTACCAGCCCCAGCATTTT.

The chain joins TRBV19 to TRBJ1-2; D is unresolved. Trimming removed 7 bases at V and 0 bases at J, with 15 bases between. The CDR3 sequence is 15 residues long. Germline loops: CDR1 LNHDA, CDR2 SQIVND (reference sequence). The CDR3 loop reads CASIPEVGSNYGYTF. CDR3 coding DNA: TGTGCCAGTATCCCTGAGGTCGGATCTAACTATGGCTACACCTTC.

This chain uses TRBV5-1 with TRBJ2-7, with D possibly matching TRBD2 (6 bases). The CDR3 spans 14 residues. V was pared by 5 bases and J by 3 bases, with 15 bases between. Germline V gene data show CDR1 as SGHRS and CDR2 as YFSETQ. CDR3 amino acids: CASSSSTDYYEQYF. As DNA, the CDR3 is TGCGCCAGCAGTTCTAGTACGGACTACTACGAGCAGTACTTC.

The chain joins TRBV27 to TRBJ2-1, with 13 bases fitting TRBD2. In germline, CDR1 is MNHEY, CDR2 SMNVEV (reference sequence). This CDR3 contains 16 residues. The ends lost 5 bases at V and 5 bases at J; junction bases unmatched: 6. This chain's CDR3 is CASSPQGLAGNNEQFF. The CDR3 DNA reads TGTGCCAGCAGTCCCCAGGGACTAGCGGGGAACAATGAGCAGTTCTTC.

This chain links TRBV5-5 with TRBJ2-7; D is unresolved. Germline CDR1 is SGHKS and CDR2 is YYEKEE (reference sequence). V gave up 3 bases and J gave up 4 bases, with 5 bases separating them. The CDR3 consists of 11 residues. CDR3 amino acids: CASSSRYEQYF. CDR3 nucleotides: TGTGCCAGCAGCTCGAGGTACGAGCAGTACTTC.

The J gene is TRBJ2-1, the V gene TRBV2, with D unclear. V lost 1 base and J lost 9, with 13 bases in between. Germline V CDR1 and CDR2: SNHLY, FYNNEI. This CDR3 spans 14 amino acids. Here the CDR3 reads CASSEGLLMVEQFF. In DNA form, the CDR3 reads TGTGCCAGCAGTGAAGGGCTCCTCATGGTTGAGCAGTTCTTC.

This chain uses TRBV24-1 with TRBJ2-1; TRBD1 aligns across 7 bases. Germline V lookup: CDR1 KGHDR, CDR2 SFDVKD. The CDR3 contains 14 residues. The V and J ends lost 6 bases and 1 base, in that order; junction bases with no gene match: 2. DNA of the CDR3: TGTGCCACCAGTCGGACAGGTTCCTACAATGAGCAGTTCTTC. Translated, it gives CATSRTGSYNEQFF.

CDR3 protein: CASSHGQGYEQYF. The CDR3 DNA reads TGTGCCAGCAGTCACGGACAGGGCTACGAGCAGTACTTC. The chain uses TRBV12-3 or TRBV12-4 and TRBJ2-7; 8 bases agree with TRBD1. Trimming took 5 bases from V and 3 from J; bases not matched to a gene: 3. The CDR3 sequence is 13 residues long.

The CDR3 loop is CASTDRRNQPQHF. The CDR3 region has the DNA TGTGCCAGCACTGACAGGCGCAATCAGCCCCAGCATTTT. The chain recombines TRBV19 with TRBJ1-5; possibly TRBD1 for D (6 bases). The CDR3 runs to 13 residues. Per germline, CDR1 LNHDA and CDR2 SQIVND (reference sequence). V was pared by 9 bases and J by 2 bases, with 11 bases between.

In this sample, this clone turned up once. The chain couples TRBV18 to TRBJ2-1; a possible D gene is TRBD1 (6 bases). The CDR3 contains 16 residues. Trimming stripped 3 bases from V and 8 bases from J, with 20 bases between. Germline values: CDR1 KGHSH, CDR2 LQKENI. The CDR3 region has the DNA TGTGCCAGCTCACCCAACGACCCAGGGGTTGGTGATGAGCAGTTCTTC. Translation: CASSPNDPGVGDEQFF.

There are many counts of this clone. This sequence joins TRBV5-1 and TRBJ2-7; D perhaps matches TRBD1 (6 bases). Trimming shortened V by 5 bases and J by 6 bases, and 15 bases separated the two germline ends. From germline, CDR1 is SGHRS and CDR2 YFSETQ. This CDR3 region has 13 residues. The CDR3: CASSLTGYGEQYF. The CDR3 DNA reads TGCGCCAGCAGTCTTACAGGGTATGGCGAGCAGTACTTC.

The chain has TRBV2 and TRBJ2-1; 13 bases line up with TRBD2. V lost 7 bases to trimming and J lost 8 bases; unmatched junction nucleotides: 17. The CDR3 extends over 18 amino acids. The V gene's germline CDR1 is SNHLY and CDR2 FYNNEI. CDR3 sequence (DNA): TGTGCCAGCAATAGGGACAGCCTTTGGGGACTAGCGGGGTATGAGCAGTTCTTC. Translating gives CASNRDSLWGLAGYEQFF. The full variable domain, rest sourced from reference TRBV2 and TRBJ2-1, is EPEVTQTPSHQVTQMGQEVILRCVPISNHLYFYWYRQILGQKVEFLVSFYNNEISEKSEIFDDQFSVERPDGSNFTLKIRSTKLEDSAMYFCASNRDSLWGLAGYEQFFGPGTRLTVL.

V usage is TRBV7-8 and J usage is TRBJ2-3; D not resolved. There are 11 residues in the CDR3. In germline, CDR1 is SGHVS, CDR2 FQNEAQ. Trimming shortened V by 5 bases and J by 5 bases, and 5 bases separated the two germline ends. The CDR3 sequence: CASSPQDTQYF. CDR3 sequence (DNA): TGTGCCAGCAGCCCACAAGATACGCAGTATTTT. Full variable domain (outside the CDR3, taken from reference TRBV7-8 and TRBJ2-3): GAGVSQSPRYKVAKRGQDVALRCDPISGHVSLFWYQQALGQGPEFLTYFQNEAQLDKSGLPSDRFFAERPEGSVSTLKIQRTQQEDSAVYLCASSPQDTQYFGPGTRLTVL.

J is TRBJ2-2 and V is TRBV4-2; weak D call: TRBD2 (6 bases). This CDR3 is built from 16 residues. The V end was cut by 0 bases, the J end by 0 bases, with 8 bases between. Germline V gene sequence: CDR1 LGHNA, CDR2 YNFKEQ. CDR3 bases: TGTGCCAGCAGCCAAGAACCGGGAGCGAACACCGGGGAGCTGTTTTTT. It specifies CASSQEPGANTGELFF.

There are a few counts of this clone. The chain carries TRBV28 and TRBJ1-2; unclear D gene. This CDR3 region has 12 residues. Between the trimmed V and J ends, which lost 4 bases and 1 base, there was a span of 4 bases. CDR1 and CDR2 (germline): MDHEN, SYDVKM. The CDR3 is CASSSVNYGYTF. The CDR3 coding sequence is TGTGCCAGCAGTTCGGTTAACTATGGCTACACCTTC.

The V gene is TRBV19, the J gene TRBJ2-1; the match to TRBD2 covers 8 bases. CDR3 size: 17 residues. Germline-derived CDR1 and CDR2 are LNHDA and SQIVND (reference sequence). Losses at the gene ends were 1 base for V and 8 bases for J; bases not matched to a gene: 13. The CDR3 reads CASSIGGSGNKIDEQFF. CDR3 in DNA: TGTGCCAGTAGTATAGGGGGTAGCGGGAATAAAATAGATGAGCAGTTCTTC.

The V and J genes are TRBV2 and TRBJ1-2; 8 bases are a match to TRBD1. Losses at the gene ends were 4 bases for V and 4 bases for J; bases not matched to a gene: 5. The CDR3 runs 14 residues. Per germline, CDR1 SNHLY and CDR2 FYNNEI. The CDR3 bases are TGTGCCAGCAGTGCTTCAGGGGGCAGCTATGGCTACACCTTC. Translating it yields CASSASGGSYGYTF.

This clone has only one observation. V and J are TRBV19 and TRBJ1-5; 7 bases align to TRBD1. V was clipped by 7 bases and J by 3 bases; unmatched bases: 6. Per germline, CDR1 LNHDA and CDR2 SQIVND (reference sequence). This CDR3 spans 14 amino acids. The CDR3 coding sequence is TGTGCCAGTAAGGGAGACAGGGACAATCAGCCCCAGCATTTT. It is translated as CASKGDRDNQPQHF.

The chain has TRBV5-1 and TRBJ2-2; 8 nucleotides align to TRBD2. V shed 3 bases, J shed 6 bases, and the junction held 7 bases outside the gene matches. The CDR3 has 15 residues. Germline CDR1 SGHRS, CDR2 YFSETQ. The CDR3 reads CASSSDGLASGELFF. CDR3 DNA: TGCGCCAGCAGCTCCGACGGACTAGCCTCCGGGGAGCTGTTTTTT. The full variable domain, with the rest looked up from reference TRBV5-1 and TRBJ2-2, is KAGVTQTPRYLIKTRGQQVTLSCSPISGHRSVSWYQQTPGQGLQFLFEYFSETQRNKGNFPGRFSGRQFSNSRSEMNVSTLELGDSALYLCASSSDGLASGELFFGEGSRLTVL.

This rearrangement joins TRBV6-5 to TRBJ2-3; the D is unclear. V was trimmed by 2 bases and J by 6 bases, leaving 9 bases between them. Germline CDR1 and CDR2: MNHEY and SVGAGI. The CDR3 loop spans 13 amino acids. Written as DNA, the CDR3 is TGTGCCAGCAGTTACCCCGGCAGGGATACGCAGTATTTT. As protein: CASSYPGRDTQYF.

This clone is a singleton in its sample. V and J are TRBV5-4 and TRBJ2-5; 11 bases fit TRBD2. Germline CDR1 SGHNT, CDR2 YYREEE (reference sequence). The CDR3 covers 17 residues. V was pared by 6 bases and J by 3 bases, with 13 bases of the junction left unmatched. This chain's CDR3 is CASKEGASGGKKETQYF. In nucleotides, the CDR3 is TGTGCCAGCAAGGAGGGGGCTAGCGGGGGGAAGAAAGAGACCCAGTACTTC.